This T cell receptor beta chain was recovered during a study of beta chain features in type 1 diabetes. Whole-study findings and limits: Moderate but significant shortening of TCRB CDR3s was recorded in all four CD4+ subsets from Type 1 diabetes patients. Among patients, naive, central memory and Treg TCRB repertoires appeared more similar than among healthy donors. Among type 1 diabetes patients, VDJ junctions had fewer insertions and more deletions.

Markers CD45RO/CCR7/CD25/CD127/CD95/CD27 served to sort CD4+ naive, central memory, regulatory and stem cell-like memory cells. As every portion of the isolated RNA was reverse transcribed, the sequencing read expressed TCRB transcripts. The repertoire was sequenced with immunoSEQ multiplex PCR; TCRdb's copy has only in-frame clones and lacks some. The sample includes just over 450,000 clones, about 30% of them seen just once. This CDR3 has 15 residues. V lost 0 bases and J 2 bases, leaving 7 bases between the germline ends. Looked up from germline, CDR1 is SGHDN and CDR2 is FVKESK. This clone was observed a handful of times. Its antigen is still unknown.

Sequenced input: naive CD4+ T cells from blood. The gene calls are TRBV14 and TRBJ2-2; no firm D call. The sequence came from a man between 18 and 35 years old in good health. Written as DNA, the CDR3 is TGTGCCAGCAGCCAAGAAGTCAGCAACACCGGGGAGCTGTTTTTT. This gives the protein CASSQEVSNTGELFF.